Shown below are 27 T cell receptor beta chains from a single sample sequenced in a study of Graves' ophthalmopathy and Graves' hyperthyroidism. RNA transcripts served as template for amplifying TCR beta CDR3 sequences. HTBI-primed RT-PCR formed the first round, and a multiplex PCR formed the second. Each CDR3 protein gets one entry after TCRdb re-called the multiplex PCR reads with MiXCR. Of hundreds of thousands of distinct CDR3 sequences detected, approximately 21% appear once; the ten largest clones hold 7.1%. The sample was peripheral blood. These receptors all come from a woman aged 18-29 years with stable Graves' hyperthyroidism. Some clones in this sample may be carry-over from other donors' samples.

This clonotype occurred a few times. The chain employs TRBV20-1 and TRBJ2-3; the D gene is possibly TRBD2 (6 bases). V was trimmed by 0 bases and J by 3 bases, leaving 16 bases between them. The CDR3 is made up of 16 amino acids. Germline V gives CDR1 DFQATT, CDR2 SNEGSKA (reference sequence). Written as DNA, the CDR3 is TGCAGTGCTAGAGACCCGGGGCAGGGAGGTACAGATACGCAGTATTTT. This encodes CSARDPGQGGTDTQYF.

In this sample, this clonotype turned up a few times. The genes are TRBV15 and TRBJ1-1; D is ambiguous. Trimming pared 6 bases from V and 1 base from J, leaving 9 bases between. The germline V gene has CDR1 LNHNV and CDR2 YYDKDF (reference sequence). The CDR3 spans 13 residues. The CDR3 nucleotides read TGTGCCACCAGTCGACGGACGAACACTGAAGCTTTCTTT. This encodes CATSRRTNTEAFF. The variable domain in full, with the rest retrieved from reference TRBV15 and TRBJ1-1, is DAMVIQNPRYQVTQFGKPVTLSCSQTLNHNVMYWYQQKSSQAPKLLFHYYDKDFNNEADTPDNFQSRRPNTSFCFLDIRSPGLGDTAMYLCATSRRTNTEAFFGQGTRLTVV.

This clonotype was counted many times. J is TRBJ1-5 and V is TRBV28; TRBD1 matches at 9 bases. With 7 bases clipped from V and 0 bases from J, the junction kept 7 bases outside the gene matches. CDR3 length equals 16 residues. Germline V CDR1 and CDR2: MDHEN, SYDVKM. The CDR3 region is CASILQGAGSNQPQHF. The CDR3 coding sequence is TGTGCCAGCATTCTACAGGGGGCCGGTAGCAATCAGCCCCAGCATTTT.

The CDR3 spells CASSLGSGQSSYEQYF. For the CDR3, the DNA is TGTGCCAGCAGCTTAGGAAGCGGGCAAAGCTCCTACGAGCAGTACTTC. The V call is TRBV7-8, the J call TRBJ2-7; a possible D gene is TRBD2 (6 bases). CDR1 is SGHVS, CDR2 FQNEAQ, per germline. Between the trimmed V and J ends, which lost 1 base and 0 bases, there was a span of 13 bases. The CDR3 is made up of 16 amino acids. The variable domain in full, with the rest retrieved from reference TRBV7-8 and TRBJ2-7, is GAGVSQSPRYKVAKRGQDVALRCDPISGHVSLFWYQQALGQGPEFLTYFQNEAQLDKSGLPSDRFFAERPEGSVSTLKIQRTQQEDSAVYLCASSLGSGQSSYEQYFGPGTRLTVT.

This clonotype has a count of ten or more. This chain joins TRBV2 and TRBJ1-1, with a tentative D call TRBD1 (6 bases). This CDR3 has 13 amino acids. Germline CDR1 is SNHLY and CDR2 is FYNNEI. V was cut by 8 bases and J by 2 bases, with 12 bases left in between. CDR3 residues: CASDGQFNTEAFF. The CDR3 nucleotides read TGTGCCAGCGACGGACAGTTTAACACTGAAGCTTTCTTT.

This clonotype appeared many times. This chain links TRBV10-2 with TRBJ2-7, with a tentative D call TRBD2 (6 bases). CDR1 is WSHSY and CDR2 is SAAADI in the germline V gene. This CDR3 is built from 15 residues. V was cut by 6 bases and J by 0 bases, with 15 bases left in between. CDR3 protein: CASRSSGGNSYEQYF. The CDR3 DNA reads TGCGCCAGCAGATCTAGTGGCGGGAACTCCTACGAGCAGTACTTC.

The gene calls are TRBV6-5 and TRBJ1-2, with 10 bases fitting TRBD1. J was trimmed by 5 bases and V by 4 bases; bases with no gene match: 4. CDR1 and CDR2 from the germline V gene are MNHEY and SVGAGI. The CDR3 is made up of 14 amino acids. CDR3 sequence: CASSWTGQGYGYTF. The CDR3 DNA reads as TGTGCCAGCAGTTGGACGGGACAGGGGTATGGCTACACCTTC.

This clonotype showed up many times. The chain combines TRBV6-1 with TRBJ1-1; D remains ambiguous. CDR3 length: 16 amino acids. From germline, CDR1 is MNHNS and CDR2 SASEGT. The V gene lost 6 bases and the J gene lost 4 bases, with 21 bases spanning the gap. The CDR3 is CASSPFGGRPGTEAFF. As DNA, the CDR3 is TGTGCCAGCAGCCCCTTCGGCGGGCGGCCGGGCACTGAAGCTTTCTTT.

The chain joins TRBV28 to TRBJ1-1; 9 nucleotides line up with TRBD1. Looked up from germline, CDR1 is MDHEN and CDR2 is SYDVKM. The junction had 10 bases not matched to a gene; V was cut back by 3 bases and J by 8 bases. This CDR3 is built from 15 residues. The CDR3 loop is CASSLGQGVESEAFF. The CDR3 bases are TGTGCCAGCAGTTTGGGACAGGGAGTCGAGTCGGAAGCTTTCTTT.

In this sample, this clonotype turned up many times. This sequence joins TRBV20-1 and TRBJ1-6; D not certain. Trimming shortened V by 6 bases and J by 6 bases, and 12 bases separated the two germline ends. The CDR3 spans 13 residues. Germline V gene data show CDR1 as DFQATT and CDR2 as SNEGSKA (reference sequence). For the CDR3, the DNA is TGCAGTGCCCCTCCCGGACCTAATTCACCCCTCCACTTT. Amino acids: CSAPPGPNSPLHF.

This clonotype was observed at least ten times. The chain has TRBV6-5 and TRBJ2-7; D is undetermined. V was pared by 7 bases and J by 5 bases, with 12 bases between. The CDR3 extends over 12 amino acids. CDR1 and CDR2 from the germline V gene are MNHEY and SVGAGI. CDR3 sequence (DNA): TGTGCCAGCACTTCATCTATGAACGAGCAGTACTTC. Amino acid sequence: CASTSSMNEQYF.

This clonotype was detected ten times or more. The V and J genes are TRBV28 and TRBJ1-1; the D is unclear. The V gene's germline CDR1 is MDHEN and CDR2 SYDVKM. This CDR3 spans 12 amino acids. V shed 8 bases and J shed 7 bases, with 14 bases lying between them. The CDR3 protein is CASVTELSEAFF. In nucleotides, the CDR3 is TGTGCCAGCGTTACGGAGTTAAGTGAAGCTTTCTTT.

This clonotype was seen repeatedly, ten times or more. The chain combines TRBV28 with TRBJ2-4; no definite D call. The CDR3 spans 17 residues. Per germline, CDR1 MDHEN and CDR2 SYDVKM. Trimming pared 3 bases from V and 0 bases from J, leaving 15 bases between. DNA of the CDR3: TGTGCCAGCAGTTTTACCCCGGAGCAGCTAGCCAAAAACATTCAGTACTTC. Residues: CASSFTPEQLAKNIQYF.

The chain couples TRBV9 to TRBJ1-2, with TRBD1 matching 10 bases. Germline loops: CDR1 SGDLS, CDR2 YYNGEE. This CDR3 region has 16 residues. V shed 0 bases and J 7 bases; nucleotides not matched to a gene: 9. Written as DNA, the CDR3 is TGTGCCAGCAGCGTAGGACCTGGGGGACAGGGGTTTGGCTACACCTTC. Translation: CASSVGPGGQGFGYTF.

This clonotype was seen more than once but under ten times. The chain links TRBV4-2 to TRBJ1-5; tentatively, D is TRBD1 (6 bases). V lost 5 bases and J lost 7, with 15 bases in between. The CDR3 extends over 14 amino acids. CDR1 is LGHNA, CDR2 YNFKEQ, per germline. CDR3 DNA sequence: TGTGCCAGCAGCAAATACAGGGATAGCCAGCCCCAGCATTTT. It is translated as CASSKYRDSQPQHF.

The chain carries TRBV6-1 and TRBJ2-2; D is perhaps TRBD2 (6 bases). Deletions cut 7 bases from V and 3 bases from J, with 18 bases between. CDR3 length equals 16 residues. Germline V gene data show CDR1 as MNHNS and CDR2 as SASEGT. The CDR3 nucleotides read TGTGCCAGCAAGGGAGGCCAACGGCGGGACACCGGGGAGCTGTTTTTT. Translation: CASKGGQRRDTGELFF.

This clonotype was counted only a few times. The V and J genes are TRBV15 and TRBJ2-7; no clear D gene. Trimming took off 0 bases at V and 1 base at J, with 7 bases between the two ends. The CDR3 is 14 residues long. From germline, CDR1 is LNHNV and CDR2 YYDKDF (reference sequence). CDR3 DNA: TGTGCCACCAGCAGAGATAGCTGGTCCTACGAGCAGTACTTC. It yields the protein CATSRDSWSYEQYF.

This chain connects TRBV4-1 to TRBJ2-2, with a weak D call TRBD1 (5 bases). The CDR3 loop spans 16 amino acids. Germline lookup yields CDR1 MGHRA and CDR2 YSYEKL. V was pared by 1 base and J by 3 bases, with 12 bases between. The CDR3: CASSQVRQGDTGELFF. CDR3 DNA: TGCGCCAGCAGCCAAGTACGGCAGGGCGACACCGGGGAGCTGTTTTTT.

This clonotype was detected ten times or more. The chain carries TRBV28 and TRBJ1-2; D not certain. CDR1 MDHEN and CDR2 SYDVKM come from the germline V gene. V was clipped by 6 bases and J by 4 bases, with 12 bases between them. CDR3 length equals 13 residues. The CDR3 region is CASRVEGPYGYTF. As DNA, the CDR3 is TGTGCCAGCAGGGTCGAGGGCCCCTATGGCTACACCTTC.

This clonotype was seen at least ten times. In nucleotides, the CDR3 is TGTGCCAGCAGTCTTAACGGACAGTTTCTCGAGCAGTACTTC. Its protein product is CASSLNGQFLEQYF. The J gene is TRBJ2-7, the V gene TRBV7-2; D possibly corresponds to TRBD1 (6 bases). V was cut by 6 bases and J by 6 bases, with 18 bases left in between. CDR1 is SGHTA and CDR2 is FQGNSA in the germline V gene. The CDR3 runs to 14 residues.

The chain employs TRBV9 and TRBJ2-2, with TRBD2 matching over 8 bases. J gave up 5 bases and V 4 bases, and 7 bases lay outside the gene matches. Germline CDR1 SGDLS, CDR2 YYNGEE. There are 15 residues in the CDR3. CDR3 residues: CASSLSGSETGELFF. CDR3 coding DNA: TGTGCCAGCAGCTTAAGCGGGAGTGAGACCGGGGAGCTGTTTTTT.

This clonotype occurred many times. This chain connects TRBV6-5 to TRBJ1-1; D remains ambiguous. CDR1 is MNHEY and CDR2 is SVGAGI in the germline V gene. V gave up 4 bases and J gave up 0 bases, with 15 bases separating them. This CDR3 is built from 16 residues. CDR3 sequence: CASSSQRGGMNTEAFF. Here the CDR3 DNA reads TGTGCCAGCAGTTCCCAGCGGGGAGGAATGAACACTGAAGCTTTCTTT.

There are many counts of this clonotype. The V gene is TRBV15, the J gene TRBJ2-2; unclear D gene. The CDR3 runs 15 residues. Trimming pared 2 bases from V and 6 bases from J, leaving 13 bases between. CDR1 is LNHNV, CDR2 YYDKDF, per germline (reference sequence). The chain's CDR3 is CATSRIGPSAGELFF. For the CDR3, the DNA is TGTGCCACCAGCAGAATCGGGCCGAGCGCCGGGGAGCTGTTTTTT.

The genes are TRBV12-3 or TRBV12-4 and TRBJ2-2; 9 nucleotides agree with TRBD2. This CDR3 is built from 17 residues. Losses at the gene ends were 3 bases for V and 6 bases for J; bases not matched to a gene: 11. The CDR3 loop reads CASSFLAGGPPSGELFF. The CDR3 DNA reads as TGTGCCAGCAGTTTCTTGGCGGGGGGGCCTCCCTCCGGGGAGCTGTTTTTT.

This clonotype has a count of ten or more. V and J are TRBV6-1 and TRBJ1-6, with a tentative D call TRBD1 (6 bases). V shed 5 bases and J shed 8 bases, with 16 bases lying between them. CDR3 length: 15 amino acids. Germline assignment: CDR1 MNHNS and CDR2 SASEGT. Written as DNA, the CDR3 is TGTGCCAGCAGTCCCTATGGGGGCCGGGATTCACCCCTCCACTTT. It specifies CASSPYGGRDSPLHF.

V is TRBV19 and J is TRBJ1-2; D is uncertain. Germline assignment: CDR1 LNHDA and CDR2 SQIVND (reference sequence). Trimming shortened V by 3 bases and J by 4 bases, and 9 bases separated the two germline ends. This CDR3 contains 13 residues. CDR3 sequence: CASSMVGSYGYTF. The CDR3 bases are TGTGCCAGTAGTATGGTAGGGAGCTATGGCTACACCTTC.

The genes are TRBV29-1 and TRBJ2-7; D tentatively reads TRBD1 or TRBD2 (5 bases each). Looked up from germline, CDR1 is SQVTM and CDR2 is ANQGSEA. The CDR3 extends over 14 amino acids. V lost 4 bases and J lost 2, with 15 bases in between. This CDR3 reads CSVGGIMIAYEQYF. The CDR3 region has the DNA TGCAGCGTTGGGGGGATTATGATTGCCTACGAGCAGTACTTC.